One sample yielded the 28 T cell receptor beta chains listed below, sequenced in a study of identical twins. TCRdb used MiXCR to reprocess the 5' RACE reads, holding one entry per CDR3 protein. The sample lists approximately 590,000 distinct CDR3 sequences, more than 9% occurring once. These same records also appear under a second study, on yellow fever vaccine responses in identical twins.

The sequenced sample was PBMCs. Every receptor here comes from a woman between 18 and 29 years old in good health.

This clonotype was seen at least ten times. The rearrangement links TRBV7-8 to TRBJ2-1; the D gene is possibly TRBD1 (6 bases). The CDR3 has 14 residues. Germline V gives CDR1 SGHVS, CDR2 FQNEAQ. Trimming pared 7 bases from V and 4 bases from J, leaving 14 bases between. This CDR3 reads CASTLGTQYNEQFF. As DNA, the CDR3 is TGTGCCAGCACTTTGGGGACACAATACAATGAGCAGTTCTTC.

This clonotype has ten or more counts. The chain employs TRBV12-3 or TRBV12-4 and TRBJ1-3; D is undetermined. There are 14 residues in the CDR3. Between the trimmed V and J ends, which lost 3 bases and 0 bases, there was a span of 6 bases. CDR3 in amino acids: CASSFLDSGNTIYF. Written as DNA, the CDR3 is TGTGCCAGCAGTTTTCTGGACTCTGGAAACACCATATATTTT.

This clonotype was seen a handful of times. J is TRBJ2-6 and V is TRBV7-9, with TRBD2 as a possible D gene (6 bases). V dropped 5 bases and J dropped 2 bases, with 13 bases sitting between them. The CDR3 is 16 residues long. Per germline, CDR1 SEHNR and CDR2 FQNEAQ (reference sequence). The CDR3 coding sequence is TGTGCCAGCAGCGCCCCCGGGAGAACTGGGGCCAACGTCCTGACTTTC. As protein: CASSAPGRTGANVLTF.

DNA for the CDR3: TGTGCCAGCAGCTTAGGAACGGTAGGAACCCCACAAGAGACCCAGTACTTC. Its protein is CASSLGTVGTPQETQYF. The chain combines TRBV11-2 with TRBJ2-5; D remains ambiguous. The germline gives CDR1 SGHAT, CDR2 FQNNGV. CDR3 size: 17 residues. V was trimmed by 1 base and J by 2 bases, leaving 17 bases between them.

The V and J genes are TRBV12-3 or TRBV12-4 and TRBJ2-1, with 10 bases matching TRBD2. Trimming removed 6 bases from V and 6 bases from J; junction bases left unmatched: 11. This CDR3 has 16 residues. The CDR3 sequence is CASSQLAGLAPNEQFF. The CDR3 DNA is TGTGCCAGCAGCCAATTGGCGGGACTAGCGCCCAATGAGCAGTTCTTC.

This clonotype was observed a handful of times. The V gene is TRBV7-3, the J gene TRBJ2-5; D tentatively reads TRBD1 or TRBD2 (7 bases each). The CDR3 totals 15 residues. V was shortened by 5 bases and J by 5 bases, with 18 bases between the two germline ends. The V gene's germline CDR1 is SGHTA and CDR2 FQGTGA. This CDR3 is CASSHMTGRGETQYF. The CDR3 DNA is TGTGCCAGCAGCCATATGACAGGGAGGGGGGAGACCCAGTACTTC.

This clonotype was detected only a few times. The rearrangement uses TRBV21-1 and TRBJ2-4; the table's D call, TRBD1, was not checked against the DNA. TRBV21-1 is flagged as a pseudogene. The CDR3 length is 18 residues. Here the CDR3 DNA reads TGTGCCAGCAGATCCGGGACAGGGGGCGACCTAGCCAAAAACATTCAGTACTTC. It yields the protein CASRSGTGGDLAKNIQYF.

Many counts were recorded for this clonotype. The chain links TRBV10-3 to TRBJ2-7; 9 bases map to TRBD2. With V trimmed by 7 bases and J by 5 bases, 9 bases remained unmatched. Germline V lookup: CDR1 ENHRY, CDR2 SYGVKD. This CDR3 is 14 amino acids long. The chain's CDR3 is CAINRAGGQDEQYF. The DNA for the CDR3 is TGTGCCATCAATCGGGCGGGGGGGCAGGACGAGCAGTACTTC.

This clonotype has only a few counts. The chain uses TRBV7-9 and TRBJ1-1; unclear D gene. Per the germline V gene, CDR1 is SEHNR and CDR2 is FQNEAQ (reference sequence). The CDR3 contains 17 residues. V was pared by 4 bases and J by 3 bases, with 21 bases between. The CDR3: CASSSPLLKDWDTEAFF. The CDR3 DNA sequence: TGTGCCAGCAGCTCGCCCCTATTGAAAGATTGGGACACTGAAGCTTTCTTT.

The chain combines TRBV18 with TRBJ2-7; possible D gene TRBD1, 6 bases. Germline CDR1 is KGHSH and CDR2 is LQKENI. Between the trimmed V and J ends, which lost 3 bases and 5 bases, there was a span of 14 bases. The CDR3 runs to 14 residues. The CDR3 spells CASSPSQGSHEQYF. CDR3 nucleotide sequence: TGTGCCAGCTCACCCTCGCAGGGGAGCCACGAGCAGTACTTC.

This clonotype was counted many times. This chain uses TRBV12-3 or TRBV12-4 with TRBJ2-3, with 8 bases fitting TRBD1. This CDR3 has 16 residues. V shed 0 bases, J shed 6 bases, and the junction held 8 bases outside the gene matches. This CDR3 reads CASSLAGRGRVDTQYF. The CDR3 nucleotides are TGTGCCAGCAGTTTAGCGGGCAGGGGGCGAGTGGATACGCAGTATTTT.

The V gene is TRBV12-3 or TRBV12-4, the J gene TRBJ2-5; tentatively, D is TRBD1 or TRBD2 (5 bases each). The V end lost 3 bases, the J end lost 6 bases, and 11 bases lay between the germline ends. This CDR3 has 13 residues. The CDR3 loop is CASSLAGTKTQYF. CDR3 sequence (DNA): TGTGCCAGCAGTTTGGCAGGGACGAAGACCCAGTACTTC.

This chain joins TRBV28 and TRBJ2-1, with 11 bases that match TRBD2. The CDR3 spans 15 residues. The V segment lost 5 bases and the J segment 6 bases; nucleotides outside the gene matches: 6. In germline, CDR1 is MDHEN, CDR2 SYDVKM. CDR3 region: CASSPLAGDANEQFF. The CDR3 DNA follows: TGTGCCAGCAGTCCACTAGCGGGAGATGCCAATGAGCAGTTCTTC.

The V call is TRBV5-1, the J call TRBJ2-1, with TRBD2 matching 10 bases. Per germline, CDR1 SGHRS and CDR2 YFSETQ. The V gene end was trimmed by 0 bases and the J gene end by 7 bases; junction bases not matched to a gene: 7. This CDR3 is built from 16 residues. CDR3 nucleotides: TGCGCCAGCAGCTTGGCCGGGAGCGGGGGGGCAAATGAGCAGTTCTTC. Its translation: CASSLAGSGGANEQFF. Full variable domain (missing parts from reference TRBV5-1 and TRBJ2-1): KAGVTQTPRYLIKTRGQQVTLSCSPISGHRSVSWYQQTPGQGLQFLFEYFSETQRNKGNFPGRFSGRQFSNSRSEMNVSTLELGDSALYLCASSLAGSGGANEQFFGPGTRLTVL.

This clonotype was recorded a few times. In DNA, the CDR3 is TGTGCCAGCAGTCGCCTTCCTGCCAGGGCAGTCTCCTACGAGCAGTACTTC. It translates to CASSRLPARAVSYEQYF. The genes are TRBV6-1 and TRBJ2-7; TRBD1 is a possible D gene (5 bases). Trimming removed 5 bases at V and 0 bases at J, with 20 bases between. CDR1 is MNHNS and CDR2 is SASEGT in the germline V gene. The CDR3 covers 17 residues.

This clonotype was detected ten times or more. The CDR3 spells CASSPGGTHNSNQPQHF. The CDR3 nucleotides read TGCGCCAGCAGCCCCGGGGGCACGCACAATAGCAATCAGCCCCAGCATTTT. This chain links TRBV5-1 with TRBJ1-5, with D perhaps TRBD1 (6 bases). CDR3 length equals 17 residues. V dropped 4 bases and J dropped 0 bases, with 17 bases sitting between them. Germline CDR1 SGHRS, CDR2 YFSETQ.

Many counts were recorded for this clonotype. V and J are TRBV5-1 and TRBJ2-5, with TRBD2 matching 7 bases. This CDR3 region has 17 residues. Unmatched junction bases numbered 9, after V lost 0 bases and J lost 1 base. CDR1 SGHRS and CDR2 YFSETQ come from the germline V gene. In DNA form, the CDR3 reads TGCGCCAGCAGCTTGGCTCCTAGCGGTGACCCCCAAGAGACCCAGTACTTC. Translated, it gives CASSLAPSGDPQETQYF.

The chain is built from TRBV5-1 and TRBJ2-2; D is undetermined. The CDR3 loop spans 14 amino acids. The germline V gene encodes CDR1 SGHRS and CDR2 YFSETQ. The V and J ends lost 6 bases and 0 bases respectively, with 9 bases between them. This chain's CDR3 is CASKVGSNTGELFF. In DNA form, the CDR3 reads TGCGCCAGCAAAGTCGGCTCGAACACCGGGGAGCTGTTTTTT.

The sample holds a few counts of this clonotype. J is TRBJ2-5 and V is TRBV5-1, with 8 bases matching TRBD2. The junction had 9 bases not matched to a gene; V was cut back by 1 base and J by 1 base. The CDR3 totals 17 residues. Germline V gene sequence: CDR1 SGHRS, CDR2 YFSETQ. CDR3 in DNA: TGCGCCAGCAGCTTGATGCTTGCCGGGGGGGCCCAAGAGACCCAGTACTTC. Translated, it gives CASSLMLAGGAQETQYF.

As concerns this clonotype: Just one base apart from a much larger clone, this may be a read error. This chain links TRBV12-3 or TRBV12-4 with TRBJ2-1, with TRBD2 as a possible D gene (5 bases). The CDR3 runs 15 residues. CDR3 in amino acids: CASSLSGMVYNEPFF. The DNA for the CDR3 is TGTGCCAGCAGTTTATCGGGGATGGTCTACAATGAGCCGTTCTTC.

This clonotype has a count of ten or more. The chain combines TRBV12-3 or TRBV12-4 with TRBJ2-3; TRBD2 might be the D (6 bases). V shed 3 bases and J shed 3 bases, with 7 bases lying between them. The CDR3 runs 13 residues. The CDR3 reads CASSLRETDTQYF. The CDR3, as DNA: TGTGCCAGCAGTTTGCGGGAAACAGATACGCAGTATTTT.

The V and J genes are TRBV20-1 and TRBJ2-5; 9 nucleotides agree with TRBD2. CDR1 DFQATT and CDR2 SNEGSKA come from the germline V gene (reference sequence). The CDR3 spans 14 residues. Trimming cost V 4 bases and J 3 bases; bases outside gene matches: 6. The CDR3 protein is CSATEAGGKETQYF. CDR3 sequence (DNA): TGCAGTGCTACCGAAGCGGGAGGAAAAGAGACCCAGTACTTC.

This clonotype appeared a few times. The chain carries TRBV3-1 and TRBJ1-1; D remains unclear. This CDR3 comprises 14 residues. V was cut by 0 bases and J by 1 base, with 6 bases left in between. Germline loops: CDR1 LGHDT, CDR2 YNNKEL (reference sequence). CDR3 region: CASSQDMANTEAFF. The CDR3 DNA follows: TGTGCCAGCAGCCAAGATATGGCGAACACTGAAGCTTTCTTT.

The table lists this clonotype with many counts. The chain uses TRBV11-2 and TRBJ2-3; TRBD1 might be the D (5 bases). CDR1 is SGHAT and CDR2 is FQNNGV in the germline V gene. The CDR3 has 12 amino acids. The ends were cut back, 6 bases at V and 2 bases at J, with 6 bases in the middle. CDR3 sequence (DNA): TGTGCCAGCAGGGGGCCCACAGATACGCAGTATTTT. Protein: CASRGPTDTQYF.

The gene calls are TRBV4-2 and TRBJ2-1, with TRBD2 matching 11 bases. The germline V gene has CDR1 LGHNA and CDR2 YNFKEQ. The length of the CDR3 is 15 residues. V lost 5 bases to trimming and J lost 5 bases; unmatched junction nucleotides: 5. The CDR3 loop reads CASSLAGGNDNEQFF. The CDR3 DNA reads as TGTGCCAGCAGCTTAGCGGGAGGGAATGACAATGAGCAGTTCTTC.

This clonotype was seen ten or more times. This rearrangement joins TRBV27 to TRBJ2-7, with 7 bases identical to TRBD1. This CDR3 contains 16 residues. V was pared by 5 bases and J by 4 bases, with 14 bases of the junction left unmatched. Germline V gene lookup returns CDR1 MNHEY and CDR2 SMNVEV (reference sequence). CDR3 bases: TGTGCCAGCAGTCCCCGCCGCGACAGGGATCATTACGAGCAGTACTTC. Protein sequence: CASSPRRDRDHYEQYF.

The V gene is TRBV12-3 or TRBV12-4, the J gene TRBJ2-4, with D uncertain. The V and J ends lost 6 bases and 9 bases respectively, with 21 bases between them. This CDR3 is 15 amino acids long. In nucleotides, the CDR3 is TGTGCCAGCAGCCGCACCGGGTCCGAAGGTAGCATTCAGTACTTC. Translating it yields CASSRTGSEGSIQYF.

The rearrangement links TRBV4-3 to TRBJ2-7, with D perhaps matching TRBD1 or TRBD2 (5 bases each). The CDR3 loop spans 17 amino acids. The V and J ends lost 0 bases and 7 bases respectively, with 22 bases between them. Germline lookup yields CDR1 LGHNA and CDR2 YSLEER. The CDR3 nucleotides read TGCGCCAGCAGCCAAGATCGGTCGGGACGGGGTACGTGGGAGCAGTACTTC. Its translation is CASSQDRSGRGTWEQYF.